The clone carrying this T cell receptor beta chain was seen at least ten times. This sample is part of a study of glioma-infiltrating T cells after dendritic cell vaccination. Primers: 60 V beta forward and 13 J beta reverse. Assay: immunoSEQ multiplex PCR; the TCRdb copy retains only in-frame clones and omits some. The data show about 99,000 clones, 81% seen once. From germline, CDR1 is ENHRY and CDR2 SYGVKD. The CDR3 totals 16 residues. V trimming: 0 bases; J trimming: 7 bases; junction bases outside the gene matches: 8. Sequences were derived from blood, sampled before dendritic cell vaccination. This clonotype was sampled from a human donor with glioblastoma. This chain links TRBV10-3 with TRBJ1-1, with TRBD1 identical over 10 bases. The chain's CDR3 is CAISESGGQGVYEAFF. The DNA of the CDR3 is TGTGCCATCAGTGAGTCGGGCGGACAGGGGGTTTATGAAGCTTTCTTT.